Below are 15 T cell receptor beta chains sequenced from a single sample in a study of PD-1 blockade in classical Hodgkin lymphoma. Data came from immunoSEQ multiplex PCR; TCRdb stores just in-frame clones and leaves some out. The data show about 64,000 clones, about 90% seen once. Stated time point: cycle 4 day 1 (C4D1), after 5 to 7 weeks of nivolumab. Each and every patient relapsed after autologous stem cell transplantation, and patients got differing brentuximab vedotin exposure. The sample was peripheral blood mononuclear cells (PBMCs), taken before the fourth cycle of nivolumab. The source of these receptors is a human donor with classical Hodgkin lymphoma.

V and J are TRBV7-2 and TRBJ2-7, with TRBD2 matching over 11 bases. This CDR3 spans 16 amino acids. V was pared by 1 base and J by 3 bases, with 5 bases of the junction left unmatched. Germline lookup yields CDR1 SGHTA and CDR2 FQGNSA. The CDR3 reads CASSLVASGGNYEQYF. CDR3 DNA: TGTGCCAGCAGCTTAGTTGCTAGCGGGGGGAACTACGAGCAGTACTTC.

The genes are TRBV5-5 and TRBJ2-7; a weak D match, TRBD1 (8 bases). Trimming shortened V by 10 bases and J by 1 base, and 24 bases separated the two germline ends. CDR3 size: 16 residues. Germline V gene sequence: CDR1 SGHKS, CDR2 YYEKEE (reference sequence). In nucleotides, the CDR3 is TGTGCCTCACAGGCAGGATTACAGGGGGGGTCCTACGAGCAGTACTTC. Translating gives CASQAGLQGGSYEQYF.

The V gene is TRBV30, the J gene TRBJ2-7; tentative D call: TRBD1 (5 bases). CDR3 size: 12 residues. Germline CDR1 is GTSNPN and CDR2 is SVGIG (reference sequence). The ends were cut back, 4 bases at V and 2 bases at J, with 9 bases in the middle. CDR3 amino acids: CAWNQGTYEQYF. CDR3 DNA sequence: TGTGCCTGGAATCAGGGAACCTACGAGCAGTACTTC.

V usage is TRBV5-1 and J usage is TRBJ2-1; D call uncertain. The CDR3 consists of 15 residues. Trimming took 2 bases from V and 2 from J, leaving 11 bases between them. Germline CDR1 SGHRS, CDR2 YFSETQ. In DNA form, the CDR3 reads TGCGCCAGCAGCTTCGACGGGCAAACCTACAATGAGCAGTTCTTC. This encodes CASSFDGQTYNEQFF.

The DNA for the CDR3 is TGTGCCAGCACCGGACAAACCTACGAGCAGTACTTC. Translating it yields CASTGQTYEQYF. The chain joins TRBV6-6 to TRBJ2-7; D perhaps matches TRBD1 (5 bases). The CDR3 is made up of 12 amino acids. The germline V and J ends were trimmed by 7 bases and 2 bases, with 9 bases remaining between them. Looked up from germline, CDR1 is MNHNY and CDR2 is SVGAGI (reference sequence).

V and J are TRBV15 and TRBJ1-1; 9 nucleotides match TRBD1. The ends lost 3 bases at V and 6 bases at J; junction bases unmatched: 8. CDR3 length: 15 amino acids. The germline V gene encodes CDR1 LNHNV and CDR2 YYDKDF (reference sequence). CDR3 DNA: TGTGCCACCAGCAGGGAGACAGGGGGTTTAGCTGAAGCTTTCTTT. Translation: CATSRETGGLAEAFF.

This chain links TRBV2 with TRBJ2-7; 10 nucleotides line up with TRBD2. The junction had 11 bases not matched to a gene; V was cut back by 5 bases and J by 10 bases. The CDR3 runs to 14 residues. CDR1 and CDR2 (germline): SNHLY, FYNNEI. The chain's CDR3 is CASSWTSGRTEQYF. The CDR3 DNA sequence: TGTGCCAGCAGTTGGACTAGCGGTAGGACGGAACAGTACTTC.

The rearrangement uses TRBV27 and TRBJ1-1; D is ambiguous. With 1 base removed from V and 6 bases from J, the gap between germline ends came to 9 bases. Looked up from germline, CDR1 is MNHEY and CDR2 is SMNVEV (reference sequence). The CDR3 consists of 13 residues. CDR3 bases: TGTGCCAGCAGTTTATTATTCCCCCCTGAAGCTTTCTTT. Translating gives CASSLLFPPEAFF.

The rearrangement links TRBV6-6 to TRBJ2-3; the D is unclear. The germline V and J ends were trimmed by 5 bases and 0 bases, with 15 bases remaining between them. This CDR3 has 16 residues. Germline lookup yields CDR1 MNHNY and CDR2 SVGAGI (reference sequence). In DNA, the CDR3 is TGTGCCAGCAGTCCCCAGGACCTTCCTAGCACAGATACGCAGTATTTT. It specifies CASSPQDLPSTDTQYF.

V is TRBV28 and J is TRBJ1-3; a possible D gene is TRBD1 (5 bases). Germline V gives CDR1 MDHEN, CDR2 SYDVKM. CDR3 length: 12 residues. V dropped 8 bases and J dropped 8 bases, with 13 bases sitting between them. The CDR3 is CASQSWGDTIYF. DNA for the CDR3: TGTGCCAGCCAGTCGTGGGGGGACACCATATATTTT.

V is TRBV7-2 and J is TRBJ2-7, with unresolved D. V was clipped by 6 bases and J by 0 bases, with 9 bases between them. The CDR3 runs 13 residues. Germline CDR1 SGHTA, CDR2 FQGNSA. As DNA, the CDR3 is TGTGCCAGCAGAAGTGGTCTCTCCTACGAGCAGTACTTC. Amino acid sequence: CASRSGLSYEQYF.

CDR3 sequence: CASSLWAGGAGQPQHF. CDR3 coding DNA: TGTGCCAGCAGCTTGTGGGCGGGGGGGGCCGGTCAGCCCCAGCATTTT. This sequence joins TRBV5-8 and TRBJ1-5; TRBD1 is a possible D gene (6 bases). The CDR3 spans 16 residues. Germline values: CDR1 SGHTS, CDR2 YDEGEE. V was trimmed by 1 base and J by 6 bases, leaving 17 bases between them.

The V gene is TRBV28, the J gene TRBJ1-2; unclear D gene. The germline V gene has CDR1 MDHEN and CDR2 SYDVKM. The CDR3 contains 15 residues. Between the trimmed V and J ends, which lost 3 bases and 11 bases, there was a span of 22 bases. CDR3 loop: CASSLRVEVPQGYTF. The CDR3 DNA follows: TGTGCCAGCAGTTTGAGGGTCGAGGTCCCCCAAGGGTACACCTTC.

The chain uses TRBV9 and TRBJ1-2; D is unresolved. V lost 0 bases and J 1 base, leaving 7 bases between the germline ends. The germline V gene encodes CDR1 SGDLS and CDR2 YYNGEE. This CDR3 has 14 residues. The CDR3 DNA follows: TGTGCCAGCAGCGTAGCTACACATAACTATGGCTACACCTTC. This encodes CASSVATHNYGYTF.

This chain joins TRBV2 and TRBJ1-2; maybe TRBD1 (5 bases). Per germline, CDR1 SNHLY and CDR2 FYNNEI. The CDR3 runs 13 residues. V lost 7 bases and J lost 5, with 14 bases in between. CDR3: CASTARVVYGYTF. As DNA, the CDR3 is TGTGCCAGCACGGCCAGGGTAGTGTATGGCTACACCTTC.